This entry concerns a single T cell receptor (beta chain). There are many counts of this clonotype. Its cognate antigen has yet to be identified. No base qualities exist here, and no much larger clone lies one base off it. This sample stems from a study of T cells after yellow fever vaccination (dated by TCRdb to about 2019). Study-level background: The SMART-Seq v4 Ultra Low Input RNA kit was used to prepare libraries from fractions with low cell numbers. Two healthy male donors, one aged 18 to 30 and one aged 30 to 40 years, were included in the cohort. Bulk PBMC replicates and cell subsets were isolated from blood drawn at multiple timepoints before and after both primary and secondary immunization. To follow T-cell clones before and after primary and booster YFV17D yellow fever vaccination, bulk TCR alpha and beta repertoires were sequenced over time.

Explained via the paper, the treatment or condition label denotes: live attenuated yellow fever vaccine strain. At each blood-draw timepoint, two biological replicates of bulk PBMCs were obtained. A standard Ficoll-Paque protocol was used to isolate PBMCs from peripheral blood. RNA was extracted with TriZol from bulk PBMCs, CD4 and CD8 fractions, and dextramer-positive and dextramer-negative fractions. V gives up 3 bases and J gives up 2 bases, and the segment between their germline ends measures 14 bases. The CDR1 and CDR2 encoded by the germline V gene (reference sequence) are DFQATT and SNEGSKA. The CDR3, from cysteine to phenylalanine, totals 14 residues. Only CDR3 DNA remains: 42 bases, in frame from the first base. General conclusions and limits of the study: Because abundant contaminating clonotypes from the bulk population could be contained in FACS-sorted repertoires, computational filtering was required. The study included only a couple of donors, which limits how far the findings can be generalized. The secondary T-cell response was found to be weaker but faster than the primary response, with a peak reached on day 5 rather than on day 15. After the booster, most clones that had expanded after primary vaccination were detected again (almost 97% of CD4 and around nine tenths of CD8), suggesting broad maintenance of memory. A small share of clonotypes was detected in both CD4 and CD8 compartments, with the overlap likely arising from convergent recombination.

TCR cDNA was synthesized by 5'RACE template switching, through which a universal primer site and unique molecular identifiers were introduced. Priming for cDNA synthesis came from both the TCR alpha and TCR beta constant segments. Libraries were amplified in two PCR steps, with sample barcodes and sequencing adapters added in the second step. Sequencing of libraries was performed on Illumina HiSeq 2500 (2x100 bp) or NovaSeq (2x150 bp). As for how the authors treated the data: Demultiplexing of reads and collapsing into UMI consensus sequences were performed with MIGEC, and V(D)J alignment was carried out with MiXCR. Clonotypes responding to the vaccine were identified with edgeR on replicate PBMC samples, with the criteria of FDR below 0.01 and a log2 fold change above 5 up to day 15. Each bulk clonotype was labeled CD4 or CD8 based on which sequenced repertoire, CD4 or CD8, contained the clonotype at higher abundance. Clones were called with MiXCR by TCRdb after fastp trimmed the public reads at Q25, and only in-frame beta chains were retained. All rows with the same CDR3 protein become a single entry with the most common DNA and genes. For this entry, the V and J calls and clone size follow TCRdb and not the study's own pipeline. The table for this sample lists 350,000 to 450,000 distinct CDR3 sequences; roughly 6.1% of them were counted only once. The ten top clones hold approximately 16% of the sample.

The receptor comes from a man aged 25-45 years who received the YFV17D yellow fever vaccine. Source: PBMCs, taken 5 days after the yellow fever booster vaccination. The chain is assembled from TRBV20-1 and TRBJ2-7, and possibly TRBD2, on 5 matching bases. The CDR3 reads as follows: CSARKWESTYEQYF. The DNA reads TGCAGTGCTAGGAAGTGGGAGTCCACCTACGAGCAGTACTTC.